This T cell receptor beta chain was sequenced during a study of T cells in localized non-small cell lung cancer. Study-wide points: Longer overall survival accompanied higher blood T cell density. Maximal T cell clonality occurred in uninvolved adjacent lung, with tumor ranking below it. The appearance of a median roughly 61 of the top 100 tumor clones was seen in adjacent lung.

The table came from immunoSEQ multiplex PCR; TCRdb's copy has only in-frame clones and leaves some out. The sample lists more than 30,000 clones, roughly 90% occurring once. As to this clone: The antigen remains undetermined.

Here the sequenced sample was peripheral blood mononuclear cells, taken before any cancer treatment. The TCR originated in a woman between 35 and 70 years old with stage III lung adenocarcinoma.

Here the CDR3 DNA reads TGTGCCAGTAGTCCCGGACAGGGTGCGGGACAGTACTTC. Translation: CASSPGQGAGQYF. This chain joins TRBV19 and TRBJ2-7; 8 bases are a match to TRBD1. There are 13 residues in the CDR3. Germline V gene lookup returns CDR1 LNHDA and CDR2 SQIVND (reference sequence). V trimming: 5 bases; J trimming: 10 bases; junction bases outside the gene matches: 10.